One and the same sample provided the 9 T cell receptor beta chains below, sequenced in a study of T cells expressing NK-cell markers. From the 5' RACE reads, TCRdb lists one entry per CDR3 protein and no DNA. Recorded for this sample: fewer than 200,000 distinct CDR3 sequences. The sample comprised blood T cells: a sorted CD56 or NKG2C T cell subset, CD4+ or CD8+ T cells, or bulk PBMC T cells (not recorded which). The receptors were gathered from a woman between 18 and 75 years old in good health.

The chain recombines TRBV5-1 with TRBJ2-3. Germline V gene lookup returns CDR1 SGHRS and CDR2 YFSETQ. The CDR3 extends over 14 amino acids. The CDR3 sequence: CASREGIGTDTQYF. Full variable domain (rest looked up from reference TRBV5-1 and TRBJ2-3): KAGVTQTPRYLIKTRGQQVTLSCSPISGHRSVSWYQQTPGQGLQFLFEYFSETQRNKGNFPGRFSGRQFSNSRSEMNVSTLELGDSALYLCASREGIGTDTQYFGPGTRLTVL.

The chain is built from TRBV29-1 and TRBJ1-1. The CDR3 is made up of 11 amino acids. Germline CDR1 SQVTM, CDR2 ANQGSEA. Here the CDR3 reads CSGYKGTEAFF.

This chain connects TRBV12-3 or TRBV12-4 to TRBJ2-3. This CDR3 contains 12 residues. CDR3 sequence reads: CASRVSVDTQYF.

This rearrangement joins TRBV7-9 to TRBJ1-1; the TCRdb call, TRBD1, lacks DNA for checking. CDR3 length equals 12 residues. Per the germline V gene, CDR1 is SEHNR and CDR2 is FQNEAQ (reference sequence). The CDR3 loop reads CASSQDSPQAFF.

The chain combines TRBV24-1 with TRBJ2-1; TCRdb proposes TRBD2, but this gene call is untestable without DNA. This CDR3 is 14 amino acids long. Germline CDR1 KGHDR, CDR2 SFDVKD. CDR3: CAPPLGLVGNEQFF.

This chain connects TRBV20-1 to TRBJ2-5; lacking DNA, the TRBD1 call made by TCRdb goes unchecked. The CDR3 has 13 residues. CDR1 is DFQATT and CDR2 is SNEGSKA in the germline V gene (reference sequence). CDR3 amino acids: CSAGTGAQETQYF.

The chain's CDR3 is CASSLLPGRNTEAFF. The V and J genes are TRBV5-1 and TRBJ1-1; TCRdb indicates TRBD1, and absent DNA this call remains unverified. The CDR3 extends over 15 amino acids. Germline V gene data show CDR1 as SGHRS and CDR2 as YFSETQ.

V usage is TRBV10-3 and J usage is TRBJ1-1; TCRdb's D call of TRBD1 is untestable without DNA. CDR1 ENHRY and CDR2 SYGVKD come from the germline V gene. CDR3 length: 15 residues. CDR3 sequence reads: CAAAGSVLLNTEAFF.

The genes are TRBV13 and TRBJ1-3; with no DNA, the TCRdb D assignment of TRBD1 cannot be verified. This CDR3 contains 13 residues. Germline assignment: CDR1 PRHDT and CDR2 FYEKMQ (reference sequence). CDR3 protein: CASSARAGNTIYF.